The T cell receptor beta chain described here comes from a study of Ad26.COV2.S vaccination and SARS-CoV-2 variants. Overall study context: The donor was enrolled in the Ad26.COV2.S arm of the COV1001 trial.

Comment on this clone: Its matching antigen is unknown.

Sequencing used immunoSEQ multiplex PCR; TCRdb keeps in-frame clones, though not all of them. The table includes around 400,000 clones, 89% detected once. Regarding treatment: approximately 18 received Ad26.COV2.S at low or high dose, single or two shots; about five received placebo; per-sample allocation not given. Day 63 following the first vaccine or placebo injection was when the samples were taken. As its vector, the vaccine had Ad26, which expressed Wuhan-strain SARS-CoV-2 spike. The germline V and J ends were trimmed by 1 base and 3 bases, with 12 bases remaining between them. CDR3 length: 15 amino acids. Per germline, CDR1 SGHAT and CDR2 FQDESV (reference sequence). Notes on the study in general: Vaccinees reportedly had broad spike-specific CD8+ and CD4+ T cell responses.

The rearrangement links TRBV11-1 to TRBJ1-1, with a possible D match to TRBD1 (5 bases). The specimen was peripheral blood, collected in a trial of Ad26.COV2.S vaccine versus placebo. The origin of this receptor is a person between 18 and 60 years old who received the Ad26.COV2.S COVID-19 vaccine or a placebo. CDR3 bases: TGTGCCAGCAGCTTAGGGGACGGGATTTACACTGAAGCTTTCTTT. Its translation is CASSLGDGIYTEAFF.